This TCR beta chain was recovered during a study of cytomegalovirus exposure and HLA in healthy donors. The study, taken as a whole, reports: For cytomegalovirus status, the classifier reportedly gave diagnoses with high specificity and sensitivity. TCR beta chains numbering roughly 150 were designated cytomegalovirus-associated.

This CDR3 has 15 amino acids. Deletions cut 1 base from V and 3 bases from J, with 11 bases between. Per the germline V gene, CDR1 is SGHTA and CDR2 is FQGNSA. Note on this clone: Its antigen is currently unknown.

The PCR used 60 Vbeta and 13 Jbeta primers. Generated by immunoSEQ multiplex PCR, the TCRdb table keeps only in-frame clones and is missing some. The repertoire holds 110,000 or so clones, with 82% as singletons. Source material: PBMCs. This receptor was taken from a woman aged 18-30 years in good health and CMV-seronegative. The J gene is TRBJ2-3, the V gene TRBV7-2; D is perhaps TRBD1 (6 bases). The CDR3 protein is CASSLVAGETDTQYF. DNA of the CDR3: TGTGCCAGCAGCTTAGTCGCAGGGGAAACAGATACGCAGTATTTT.